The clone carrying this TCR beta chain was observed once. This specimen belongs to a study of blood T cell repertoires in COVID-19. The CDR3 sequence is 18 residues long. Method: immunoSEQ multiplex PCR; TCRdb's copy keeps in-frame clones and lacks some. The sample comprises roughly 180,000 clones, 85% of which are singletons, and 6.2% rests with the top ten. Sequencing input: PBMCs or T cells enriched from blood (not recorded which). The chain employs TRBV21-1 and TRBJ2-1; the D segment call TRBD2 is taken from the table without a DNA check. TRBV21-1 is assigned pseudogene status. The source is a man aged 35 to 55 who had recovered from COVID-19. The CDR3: CASSTNALREGLYNEQFF. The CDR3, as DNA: TGTGCCAGCAGCACCAACGCATTGCGGGAGGGCCTTTACAATGAGCAGTTCTTC.